The clone carrying this T cell receptor beta chain occurred many times. The antigen is unknown. This entry is derived from a study of T-cell memory formation after mild COVID-19. The study's findings and limits: Largely, contracting CD4+ clones fell within CM and EM, and contracting CD8+ clones within EMRA. Pre-infection memory held some responding clones, suggesting pre-existing cross-reactive T cells responded.

MiXCR was run by TCRdb on the 5' RACE reads, yielding one entry per CDR3 protein. The table includes under 350,000 distinct CDR3 sequences, about 17% detected once. The V and J ends lost 0 bases and 1 base, in that order; junction bases with no gene match: 9. This CDR3 spans 17 amino acids. The germline V gene has CDR1 SGHTA and CDR2 FQGNSA. This sequence originates from a man between 18 and 29 years old who had mild COVID-19 (a few samples of this study predate the infection). Cell type and time point are not known. V and J are TRBV7-2 and TRBJ2-7; 7 bases map to TRBD2. The specimen was PBMCs or a T cell subset sorted from them (not recorded which). CDR3 in DNA: TGTGCCAGCAGCTTAGCGCGGGACTATTATACGTCCTACGAGCAGTACTTC. Residues: CASSLARDYYTSYEQYF. Together with reference TRBV7-2 and TRBJ2-7, the CDR3 gives the full variable domain: GAGVSQSPSNKVTEKGKDVELRCDPISGHTALYWYRQSLGQGLEFLIYFQGNSAPDKSGLPSDRFSAERTGGSVSTLTIQRTQQEDSAVYLCASSLARDYYTSYEQYFGPGTRLTVT.